This TCR beta chain was sequenced during a study of T cells after posttransplantation cyclophosphamide. The study's findings and limits: TRB clonality was highly associated with recipient CMV seropositivity and reactivation.

Repertoires were generated with immunoSEQ multiplex PCR, while TCRdb's copy carries only in-frame clones and drops some. The table lists tens of thousands of clones, around 86% of them singletons. Germline lookup yields CDR1 SGHRS and CDR2 YFSETQ. This CDR3 is 15 amino acids long. The ends lost 0 bases at V and 1 base at J; junction bases unmatched: 0. Sampled 1 year posttransplant, controls received myeloablative marrow transplants, methotrexate and a calcineurin inhibitor. Points on this clone: The target antigen is unknown.

The V and J genes are TRBV5-1 and TRBJ2-2; 7 nucleotides agree with TRBD1. The sample was PBMCs, taken about 13 months after allogeneic stem cell transplant with calcineurin inhibitor and methotrexate. This TCR came from a female patient under 45 who received an allogeneic stem cell transplant from an unrelated donor, was CMV-positive, and had acute and chronic GVHD. Some T cells may possibly be graft donor cells. CDR3 DNA sequence: TGCGCCAGCAGCTTGGGACAGGGGAACACCGGGGAGCTGTTTTTT. It yields the protein CASSLGQGNTGELFF.